This T cell receptor (beta chain) was recorded in a study of shared clonotypes between healthy human individuals. The V segment lost 6 bases and the J segment 4 bases; nucleotides outside the gene matches: 15. The CDR3 consists of 17 residues. In germline, CDR1 is MNHEY, CDR2 SMNVEV (reference sequence). Sequencing was performed with immunoSEQ multiplex PCR; in TCRdb, only in-frame clones are kept and a portion is missing. Of about a million clones listed, about 74% are singletons. There are a few counts of this clone. The sequencing sample was made of memory CD4+ T cells sorted from blood. Subset specified: CD45RA-negative fraction. The chain carries TRBV27 and TRBJ1-2; 9 nucleotides align to TRBD1. This TCR came from a man aged 18-30 years in good health. The CDR3 loop reads CASRSPGQGGRGYGYTF. The CDR3 bases are TGTGCCAGCAGGAGCCCGGGACAGGGAGGCCGCGGCTATGGCTACACCTTC.